This T cell receptor beta chain was retrieved from a study of graft-versus-host responses after intestinal transplantation. Study-wide background: All recipients were given anti-thymocyte globulin induction, and tacrolimus and steroids were then administered for 3 to 4 years.

Here immunoSEQ multiplex PCR was the method, and the copy in TCRdb shows in-frame clones only, minus some. This sample has tens of thousands of clones, with roughly nine tenths found just once. General study results and limits: GvH clones occurred in recipient marrow; some first appeared in ileum or blood.

CDR3 length equals 17 residues. V was trimmed by 1 base and J by 5 bases, leaving 17 bases between them. Germline CDR1 SGHTA, CDR2 FQGNSA. As regards this clone: Antigen specificity is unknown.

The origin of this receptor is a human patient who received an intestinal transplant, so some T cells may come from the graft donor. The gene calls are TRBV7-2 and TRBJ2-2; D is undetermined. The sequences come from PBMCs, collected around 43 weeks after intestinal transplant. In DNA, the CDR3 is TGTGCCAGCAGCTTAGGAGTGCGGCTAGTCCTTACCGGGGAGCTGTTTTTT. Its translation is CASSLGVRLVLTGELFF.